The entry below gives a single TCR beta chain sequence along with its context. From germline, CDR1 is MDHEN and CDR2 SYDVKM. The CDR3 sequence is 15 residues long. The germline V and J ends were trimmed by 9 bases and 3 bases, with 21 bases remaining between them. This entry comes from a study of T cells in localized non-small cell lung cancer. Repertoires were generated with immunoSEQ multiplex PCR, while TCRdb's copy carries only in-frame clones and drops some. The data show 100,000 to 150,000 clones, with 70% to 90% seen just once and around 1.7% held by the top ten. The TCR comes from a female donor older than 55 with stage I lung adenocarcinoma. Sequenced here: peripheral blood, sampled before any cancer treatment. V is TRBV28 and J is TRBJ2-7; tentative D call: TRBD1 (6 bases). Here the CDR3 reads CASLPRGVGYYEQYF. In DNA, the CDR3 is TGTGCCAGTCTCCCCAGGGGTGTAGGGTACTACGAGCAGTACTTC.